These 9 T cell receptor beta chains came from one sample sequenced in a study of blood T cell repertoires in COVID-19. Here immunoSEQ multiplex PCR was the method, and the copy in TCRdb shows in-frame clones only, minus some. The sample records 260,000 or so clones, about 85% being singletons. The sequenced sample was PBMCs or T cells enriched from blood (not recorded which). The receptors come from a woman aged 50 to 65 who had recovered from COVID-19.

The chain links TRBV5-6 to TRBJ2-7, with TRBD2 as a possible D gene (5 bases). This CDR3 has 14 residues. CDR1 is SGHDT and CDR2 is YYEEEE in the germline V gene. Between the trimmed V and J ends, which lost 0 bases and 7 bases, there was a span of 14 bases. CDR3 sequence: CASSLVRTPLEQYF. CDR3 in DNA: TGTGCCAGCAGCTTGGTACGGACTCCATTGGAGCAGTACTTC.

The rearrangement joins TRBV2 to TRBJ2-3, with 13 nucleotides matching TRBD2. Looked up from germline, CDR1 is SNHLY and CDR2 is FYNNEI. There are 15 residues in the CDR3. V lost 4 bases and J lost 3; bases outside the gene matches: 1. Here the CDR3 reads CASSGGLAGTDTQYF. Written as DNA, the CDR3 is TGTGCCAGCAGTGGGGGACTAGCGGGAACAGATACGCAGTATTTT.

The V call is TRBV27, the J call TRBJ2-1; 11 bases match TRBD2. V lost 4 bases, J lost 11 bases, and 7 bases stayed unmatched. The CDR3 covers 14 residues. The germline V gene has CDR1 MNHEY and CDR2 SMNVEV (reference sequence). Here the CDR3 DNA reads TGTGCCAGCAGTTCTTTAGCGGGAGGGAAACAGCAGTTCTTC. It codes for CASSSLAGGKQQFF.

This chain joins TRBV18 and TRBJ1-2; 7 bases are shared with TRBD1. The CDR3 length is 16 residues. Germline trimming cut 0 bases from V and 6 bases from J; bases unmatched to any gene: 10. Germline loops: CDR1 KGHSH, CDR2 LQKENI. The CDR3 here is CASSPPILEGADGYTF. Here the CDR3 DNA reads TGTGCCAGCTCACCACCGATTTTGGAGGGGGCGGATGGCTACACCTTC.

This chain links TRBV19 with TRBJ1-2; 8 bases map to TRBD1. Germline CDR1 LNHDA, CDR2 SQIVND (reference sequence). The CDR3 spans 13 residues. J gave up 9 bases and V 5 bases, and 8 bases lay outside the gene matches. CDR3 protein: CASSWPTGVSYTF. CDR3 bases: TGTGCCAGTAGTTGGCCGACAGGGGTCAGCTACACCTTC.

This clone was recorded only once. V and J are TRBV4-1 and TRBJ2-3; D is unclear. The length of the CDR3 is 14 residues. The germline CDR1 and CDR2 sequences are MGHRA and YSYEKL. Trimming took off 5 bases at V and 1 base at J, with 10 bases between the two ends. CDR3 DNA: TGCGCCAGCAGCACTGGAGTTGGCACAGATACGCAGTATTTT. Amino acids: CASSTGVGTDTQYF.

CDR3 DNA sequence: TGTGCCAGTATCTCGACAGGATCGTCCTACGAGCAGTACTTC. Translation: CASISTGSSYEQYF. This chain joins TRBV19 and TRBJ2-7; maybe TRBD1 (6 bases). The CDR3 consists of 14 residues. The V end was cut by 7 bases, the J end by 1 base, with 14 bases between. Germline assignment: CDR1 LNHDA and CDR2 SQIVND (reference sequence).

This chain uses TRBV19 with TRBJ1-6; the D is unclear. This CDR3 comprises 14 residues. V lost 6 bases, J lost 6 bases, and 12 bases lay in between. The germline V gene has CDR1 LNHDA and CDR2 SQIVND (reference sequence). This CDR3 is CASRSEASNSPLHF. CDR3 sequence (DNA): TGTGCCAGTAGGTCGGAGGCGAGTAATTCACCCCTCCACTTT.

The V gene is TRBV9, the J gene TRBJ1-6, with a possible D match to TRBD1 (5 bases). This CDR3 comprises 14 residues. Looked up from germline, CDR1 is SGDLS and CDR2 is YYNGEE. Trimming removed 4 bases at V and 9 bases at J, with 14 bases between. CDR3 protein: CASSMGGSPSPLHF. In nucleotides, the CDR3 is TGTGCCAGCAGCATGGGGGGGTCTCCTTCACCCCTCCACTTT. Based on the CDR3 plus reference TRBV9 and TRBJ1-6, the full variable domain is DSGVTQTPKHLITATGQRVTLRCSPRSGDLSVYWYQQSLDQGLQFLIQYYNGEERAKGNILERFSAQQFPDLHSELNLSSLELGDSALYFCASSMGGSPSPLHFGNGTRLTVT.